These 16 T cell receptor beta chains originate from one sample sequenced in a study of control samples from healthy donors and cancer patients (dated by TCRdb to 2018 to 2020). The library was built by means of the immunoSEQ multiplex PCR assay. TCRdb re-hosts the immuneACCESS table, in-frame sequences only. Its copies lack some clones; in the studies checked, an unresolved V gene accounts for under half of them, and the cause for the rest is not known. This sample lists about 120,000 clones; approximately 92% were detected once. Clones ranked in the top ten supply 0.95% to 1.3% of the sample. Specimen: PBMCs. Receptors were obtained from a woman between 45 and 65 years old with colorectal cancer.

The chain has TRBV7-3 and TRBJ2-2, with D possibly matching TRBD1 (6 bases). V was trimmed by 5 bases and J by 9 bases, leaving 19 bases between them. The CDR3 loop spans 15 amino acids. Germline-derived CDR1 and CDR2 are SGHTA and FQGTGA. CDR3 DNA: TGTGCCAGCAGCGTAGGGGGTGCAGGCCGCAGGGAGCTGTTTTTT. Its protein is CASSVGGAGRRELFF.

J is TRBJ1-6 and V is TRBV14; D perhaps matches TRBD1 (6 bases). CDR1 and CDR2 (germline): SGHDN, FVKESK. The CDR3 extends over 15 amino acids. The V and J ends lost 2 bases and 5 bases respectively, with 10 bases between them. This CDR3 is CASSQSYRDNSPLHF. CDR3 sequence (DNA): TGTGCCAGCAGCCAATCTTACAGGGATAATTCACCCCTCCACTTT.

The CDR3 spells CASSSPLYNEQFF. The CDR3, as DNA: TGTGCCAGCAGCTCTCCACTCTACAATGAGCAGTTCTTC. V is TRBV7-9 and J is TRBJ2-1, with D unresolved. Germline values: CDR1 SEHNR, CDR2 FQNEAQ (reference sequence). The CDR3 sequence is 13 residues long. V was cut by 4 bases and J by 3 bases, with 7 bases left in between.

The V and J genes are TRBV19 and TRBJ1-4, with TRBD1 as a possible D gene (5 bases). Germline CDR1 is LNHDA and CDR2 is SQIVND (reference sequence). This CDR3 spans 14 amino acids. Trimming left V 5 bases short and J 7 bases short, with 14 bases between. The CDR3 reads CASSVTPGLEKLFF. The CDR3 DNA is TGTGCCAGTAGTGTGACCCCAGGGCTTGAAAAACTGTTTTTT.

The chain carries TRBV29-1 and TRBJ2-7; TRBD2 agrees at 10 bases. Germline lookup yields CDR1 SQVTM and CDR2 ANQGSEA. This CDR3 has 17 residues. With V trimmed by 6 bases and J by 7 bases, 21 bases remained unmatched. CDR3 protein: CSVRQGNSLAGVGEQYF. Written as DNA, the CDR3 is TGCAGCGTACGACAGGGCAATTCCCTAGCGGGAGTTGGGGAGCAGTACTTC.

V gene TRBV7-2 combines with J gene TRBJ2-4; tentative D call: TRBD2 (6 bases). Trimming pared 5 bases from V and 12 bases from J, leaving 20 bases between. The CDR3 covers 14 residues. CDR1 is SGHTA, CDR2 FQGNSA, per germline. Here the CDR3 reads CASSPQRLVPSQYF. The CDR3 region has the DNA TGTGCCAGCAGCCCCCAACGACTAGTCCCGAGTCAGTACTTC.

The chain carries TRBV30 and TRBJ1-1, with D perhaps TRBD1 (5 bases). This CDR3 is built from 13 residues. V lost 2 bases, J lost 1 base, and 8 bases lay in between. The germline CDR1 and CDR2 sequences are GTSNPN and SVGIG (reference sequence). The CDR3 reads CAWSNTGNTEAFF. CDR3 nucleotides: TGTGCCTGGAGTAATACAGGGAACACTGAAGCTTTCTTT.

In this sample, this clone turned up once. The chain couples TRBV7-3 to TRBJ2-1; the match to TRBD2 covers 8 bases. The CDR3 has 15 amino acids. Germline CDR1 and CDR2: SGHTA and FQGTGA. With V trimmed by 1 base and J by 8 bases, 7 bases remained unmatched. CDR3 residues: CASSLRSGSRDEQFF. The CDR3 DNA follows: TGTGCCAGCAGCTTAAGGAGCGGGAGTAGGGATGAGCAGTTCTTC.

This chain uses TRBV9 with TRBJ2-1, with D perhaps TRBD1 (6 bases). V was cut by 0 bases and J by 1 base, with 8 bases left in between. Germline V gene sequence: CDR1 SGDLS, CDR2 YYNGEE. This CDR3 is 15 amino acids long. The CDR3 DNA reads TGTGCCAGCAGCGTAGGAGGGGGATCCTACAATGAGCAGTTCTTC. It is translated as CASSVGGGSYNEQFF.

This chain connects TRBV19 to TRBJ1-1; 11 nucleotides match TRBD1. CDR1 and CDR2 (germline): LNHDA, SQIVND (reference sequence). V gave up 5 bases and J gave up 6 bases; unmatched junction bases: 8. CDR3 size: 15 residues. The CDR3 DNA reads as TGTGCCAGTAGTGAGATCCGGGACAGGGGGTCTGAAGCTTTCTTT. This codes for CASSEIRDRGSEAFF. Full variable domain (remainder filled in from reference TRBV19 and TRBJ1-1): DGGITQSPKYLFRKEGQNVTLSCEQNLNHDAMYWYRQDPGQGLRLIYYSQIVNDFQKGDIAEGYSVSREKKESFPLTVTSAQKNPTAFYLCASSEIRDRGSEAFFGQGTRLTVV.

The chain links TRBV7-9 to TRBJ2-6; a weak D match, TRBD2 (7 bases). The CDR3 extends over 16 amino acids. CDR1 and CDR2 from the germline V gene are SEHNR and FQNEAQ (reference sequence). Deletions cut 7 bases from V and 2 bases from J, with 15 bases between. CDR3 DNA sequence: TGTGCCAGCATCGATTGGGGGGGGCCTGGGGCCAACGTCCTGACTTTC. Protein product: CASIDWGGPGANVLTF.

The chain carries TRBV5-6 and TRBJ1-1, with D maybe TRBD1 (6 bases). CDR1 is SGHDT, CDR2 YYEEEE, per germline. Trimming pared 4 bases from V and 1 base from J, leaving 14 bases between. The CDR3 contains 15 residues. CDR3 protein: CASSNRRTANTEAFF. As DNA, the CDR3 is TGTGCCAGCAGCAACCGCCGGACAGCGAACACTGAAGCTTTCTTT.

This chain uses TRBV18 with TRBJ2-7; 10 bases are a match to TRBD1. Per germline, CDR1 KGHSH and CDR2 LQKENI. Trimming removed 5 bases from V and 6 bases from J; junction bases left unmatched: 16. The CDR3 contains 17 residues. The CDR3 nucleotides are TGTGCCAGCTCATTGGGTTTTACCGGGACAGGGGTGGTCGAGCAGTACTTC. It is translated as CASSLGFTGTGVVEQYF.

This rearrangement joins TRBV15 to TRBJ2-1; D perhaps matches TRBD2 (6 bases). This CDR3 contains 17 residues. V lost 0 bases and J 0 bases, leaving 12 bases between the germline ends. Germline V gene sequence: CDR1 LNHNV, CDR2 YYDKDF (reference sequence). For the CDR3, the DNA is TGTGCCACCAGCAGAGATCGCGCGGGGAGCTCCTACAATGAGCAGTTCTTC. Residues: CATSRDRAGSSYNEQFF.

The rearrangement links TRBV18 to TRBJ2-5; D remains unclear. Germline V CDR1 and CDR2: KGHSH, LQKENI. The CDR3 covers 14 residues. Trimming shortened V by 3 bases and J by 1 base, and 9 bases separated the two germline ends. The CDR3 coding sequence is TGTGCCAGCTCACCGCCTAGGCCCCAAGAGACCCAGTACTTC. It codes for CASSPPRPQETQYF.

V is TRBV6-1 and J is TRBJ1-2; unclear D gene. Looked up from germline, CDR1 is MNHNS and CDR2 is SASEGT. The CDR3 runs to 15 residues. The ends were cut back, 2 bases at V and 1 base at J, with 11 bases in the middle. CDR3 residues: CASSEIRRFNYGYTF. The CDR3 DNA follows: TGTGCCAGCAGTGAAATCAGGCGCTTTAACTATGGCTACACCTTC.